This section outlines one T cell receptor (beta chain) sequence together with its context. Naive CD8 isolation took CD45RO-negative cells positively selected for CCR7 and excluded terminally differentiated effector memory CD45RA+ cells. The data belong to a study of shared clonotypes between healthy human individuals. Profiled with immunoSEQ multiplex PCR; TCRdb holds only in-frame clones, not every one. The table includes approximately 810,000 clones, 80% to 95% detected once. The CDR3 spans 16 residues. Trimming took off 0 bases at V and 6 bases at J, with 17 bases between the two ends. Germline assignment: CDR1 SGHNT and CDR2 YYREEE (reference sequence).

Sequenced input: naive CD8+ T cells sorted from blood. The chain employs TRBV5-4 and TRBJ2-3; the D gene is possibly TRBD2 (6 bases). This TCR was sampled from a young man in good health. CDR3: CASSLVGSGVRDTQYF. In DNA form, the CDR3 reads TGTGCCAGCAGCTTGGTCGGGAGTGGGGTCCGCGATACGCAGTATTTT.